What follows are 25 T cell receptor beta chains derived from one specimen sequenced in a study of regulatory T cells in long-lasting Graves disease. Assembly of TCR beta libraries relied on iRepertoire HTBI primers together with Arm-PCR of CDR3 regions. TCRdb passed the multiplex PCR reads through MiXCR, listing each CDR3 protein once. Of roughly 420,000 distinct CDR3 sequences listed, about 15% are singletons. Sample time point: newly diagnosed GD, antithyroid drugs for less than 3 months. PBMCs provided the RNA from which the TCR library was made. These data were also reused for a study on T cells in Graves' hyperthyroidism and ophthalmopathy.

The specimen was peripheral blood mononuclear cells (PBMCs), collected at new diagnosis, from a patient treated with antithyroid drugs. All receptors derive from a woman under 30 with Graves disease.

This clonotype was counted between two and nine times. The CDR3 sequence is CASSLVANQPQHF. The CDR3 nucleotides read TGTGCCAGCAGCTTAGTGGCCAATCAGCCCCAGCATTTT. The chain has TRBV7-2 and TRBJ1-5; no clear D gene. The CDR3 sequence is 13 residues long. V lost 1 base and J 3 bases, leaving 4 bases between the germline ends. Germline V gives CDR1 SGHTA, CDR2 FQGNSA. Full variable domain (remainder filled in from reference TRBV7-2 and TRBJ1-5): GAGVSQSPSNKVTEKGKDVELRCDPISGHTALYWYRQSLGQGLEFLIYFQGNSAPDKSGLPSDRFSAERTGGSVSTLTIQRTQQEDSAVYLCASSLVANQPQHFGDGTRLSIL.

V and J are TRBV6-2 or TRBV6-3 and TRBJ1-5, with TRBD1 as a possible D gene (5 bases). The V end lost 2 bases, the J end lost 5 bases, and 13 bases lay between the germline ends. Per germline, CDR1 MNHEY and CDR2 SVGEGT. The CDR3 contains 15 residues. The CDR3 protein is CASSYTWGIDQPQHF. The CDR3 DNA reads as TGTGCCAGCAGTTACACCTGGGGGATCGATCAGCCCCAGCATTTT.

The chain has TRBV6-2 or TRBV6-3 and TRBJ2-5; D possibly corresponds to TRBD2 (6 bases). CDR3 size: 15 residues. Germline CDR1 reads MNHEY; CDR2 reads SVGEGT. The V end lost 2 bases, the J end lost 11 bases, and 21 bases lay between the germline ends. CDR3 amino acids: CASSYGAGNYNEQYF. As DNA, the CDR3 is TGTGCCAGCAGTTACGGGGCGGGAAACTACAATGAGCAGTACTTC.

At least ten counts were recorded for this clonotype. V is TRBV2 and J is TRBJ1-1; TRBD1 matches 7 bases. The ends lost 9 bases at V and 10 bases at J; junction bases unmatched: 8. Per the germline V gene, CDR1 is SNHLY and CDR2 is FYNNEI. The CDR3 spans 11 residues. As DNA, the CDR3 is TGTGCCAGTGAACAGGGGAGGAGAGCTTTCTTT. Encoded protein: CASEQGRRAFF.

This clonotype was detected many times. The chain is built from TRBV14 and TRBJ2-1; a weak D match, TRBD2 (6 bases). The ends were cut back, 3 bases at V and 6 bases at J, with 12 bases in the middle. This CDR3 comprises 14 residues. Germline V lookup: CDR1 SGHDN, CDR2 FVKESK. The CDR3 nucleotides are TGTGCCAGCAGCCACCGACTAGTGGGCAATGAGCAGTTCTTC. Translated: CASSHRLVGNEQFF. Filled out from reference TRBV14 and TRBJ2-1, the complete variable domain reads EAGVTQFPSHSVIEKGQTVTLRCDPISGHDNLYWYRRVMGKEIKFLLHFVKESKQDESGMPNNRFLAERTGGTYSTLKVQPAELEDSGVYFCASSHRLVGNEQFFGPGTRLTVL.

Many counts were recorded for this clonotype. This chain connects TRBV11-2 to TRBJ2-7; weak D call: TRBD1 (6 bases). V lost 5 bases and J 3 bases, leaving 20 bases between the germline ends. The CDR3 is made up of 16 amino acids. Germline CDR1 reads SGHAT; CDR2 reads FQNNGV. CDR3 in DNA: TGTGCCAGCAGCGCCCACAGGGTCCCCTTCAACTACGAGCAGTACTTC. It codes for CASSAHRVPFNYEQYF. Based on the CDR3 plus reference TRBV11-2 and TRBJ2-7, the full variable domain is EAGVAQSPRYKIIEKRQSVAFWCNPISGHATLYWYQQILGQGPKLLIQFQNNGVVDDSQLPKDRFSAERLKGVDSTLKIQPAKLEDSAVYLCASSAHRVPFNYEQYFGPGTRLTVT.

At least ten counts were recorded for this clonotype. The V gene is TRBV2, the J gene TRBJ1-5; 9 positions match TRBD1. The CDR3 covers 17 residues. With 8 bases clipped from V and 3 bases from J, the junction kept 14 bases outside the gene matches. Germline-derived CDR1 and CDR2 are SNHLY and FYNNEI. The CDR3: CASSGGLRDRVNQPQHF. In DNA form, the CDR3 reads TGTGCCAGCTCGGGGGGTCTCCGGGACAGGGTCAATCAGCCCCAGCATTTT.

On this clonotype: One end of the junction does not line up with germline, which may come from a read error. The rearrangement joins TRBV7-7 to TRBJ2-7; 7 bases line up with TRBD2. CDR3 size: 13 residues. Germline V gives CDR1 SSHAT, CDR2 FNYEAQ (reference sequence). CDR3: CASSLDGTTEQYF. The CDR3 coding sequence is TGTGCTAGCAGCTTAGACGGGACTACCGAGCAGTACTTC.

This sequence joins TRBV5-4 and TRBJ1-6; D might be TRBD1 (5 bases). The CDR3 sequence is 15 residues long. Trimming took off 5 bases at V and 7 bases at J, with 16 bases between the two ends. The germline gives CDR1 SGHNT, CDR2 YYREEE (reference sequence). CDR3 in amino acids: CASRLQGPRNSPLHF. CDR3 nucleotides: TGTGCCAGCAGACTGCAGGGTCCGCGCAATTCACCCCTCCACTTT.

This clonotype was recorded at least ten times. The chain couples TRBV6-2 or TRBV6-3 to TRBJ1-5, with D uncertain. The germline V gene encodes CDR1 MNHEY and CDR2 SVGEGT. CDR3 size: 14 residues. Trimming shortened V by 5 bases and J by 6 bases, and 14 bases separated the two germline ends. The CDR3 coding sequence is TGTGCCAGCAGTGAAGCGGGTTGGAGTCAGCCCCAGCATTTT. It yields the protein CASSEAGWSQPQHF.

The table lists this clonotype with a few counts. The chain carries TRBV6-2 or TRBV6-3 and TRBJ2-2, with 10 nucleotides matching TRBD2. In germline, CDR1 is MNHEY, CDR2 SVGEGT. Trimming cost V 5 bases and J 0 bases; bases outside gene matches: 9. There are 18 residues in the CDR3. The CDR3 region is CASSPGLAVLTNTGELFF. The CDR3 nucleotides are TGTGCCAGCAGTCCCGGACTAGCGGTATTAACGAACACCGGGGAGCTGTTTTTT.

This clonotype has a handful of counts. The chain employs TRBV3-1 and TRBJ2-3; 7 nucleotides match TRBD1. The CDR3 is 14 residues long. After removal of 0 bases from V and 4 bases from J, the junction contained 1 base not matched to a gene. Germline V CDR1 and CDR2: LGHDT, YNNKEL (reference sequence). This chain's CDR3 is CASSQDTGADTQYF. For the CDR3, the DNA is TGTGCCAGCAGCCAAGATACAGGGGCAGATACGCAGTATTTT.

This clonotype was counted at least ten times. Possible read error: a much larger clone is one base away. The rearrangement joins TRBV28 to TRBJ2-1, with a weak D call TRBD1 (5 bases). The germline gives CDR1 MDHEN, CDR2 SYDVKM. V dropped 7 bases and J dropped 0 bases, with 19 bases sitting between them. The CDR3 is made up of 17 amino acids. The CDR3 spells CASNPRIRTISYNEQFF. As DNA, the CDR3 is TGTGCCAGCAATCCTCGAATTAGGACAATCTCCTACAATGAGCAGTTCTTC. The whole variable domain, remainder taken from reference TRBV28 and TRBJ2-1, is DVKVTQSSRYLVKRTGEKVFLECVQDMDHENMFWYRQDPGLGLRLIYFSYDVKMKEKGDIPEGYSVSREKKERFSLILESASTNQTSMYLCASNPRIRTISYNEQFFGPGTRLTVL.

This clonotype came up many times. The rearrangement joins TRBV28 to TRBJ2-7; 8 bases are shared with TRBD2. The V gene end was trimmed by 5 bases and the J gene end by 4 bases; junction bases not matched to a gene: 10. This CDR3 has 15 residues. Germline CDR1 reads MDHEN; CDR2 reads SYDVKM. Here the CDR3 DNA reads TGTGCCAGCAGTGCCCCCCTAGCGGGCCGTTACGAGCAGTACTTC. Amino acids: CASSAPLAGRYEQYF.

There are many counts of this clonotype. The chain recombines TRBV3-1 with TRBJ2-3, with 7 bases identical to TRBD1. The CDR3 spans 15 residues. Germline lookup yields CDR1 LGHDT and CDR2 YNNKEL (reference sequence). Trimming at V came to 5 bases and at J to 1 base, leaving 6 bases not matched to a gene. CDR3 DNA: TGTGCCAGCAGCTCCAGAGGGGGCGGCACAGATACGCAGTATTTT. As protein: CASSSRGGGTDTQYF.

This clonotype has at least ten counts. V and J are TRBV6-9 and TRBJ2-1; 15 bases fit TRBD2. The ends lost 3 bases at V and 5 bases at J; junction bases unmatched: 14. Germline V gives CDR1 MNHGY, CDR2 SVAAGI. The CDR3 is made up of 20 amino acids. CDR3 loop: CASSYPPDGTSGRWDNEQFF. CDR3 DNA sequence: TGTGCCAGCAGTTACCCCCCCGATGGGACTAGCGGGAGGTGGGACAATGAGCAGTTCTTC.

This clonotype came up many times. J is TRBJ2-2 and V is TRBV11-3; weak D call: TRBD1 (5 bases). Trimming removed 5 bases at V and 8 bases at J, with 15 bases between. The CDR3 totals 14 residues. The germline CDR1 and CDR2 sequences are SGHNT and YENEEA. The CDR3 spells CASSPGHEAGELFF. The CDR3 DNA sequence: TGTGCCAGCAGCCCCGGACACGAGGCAGGGGAGCTGTTTTTT.

This clonotype was counted between two and nine times. The rearrangement joins TRBV11-2 to TRBJ2-2; 8 bases map to TRBD1. Germline V gives CDR1 SGHAT, CDR2 FQNNGV. The CDR3 is made up of 15 amino acids. V lost 5 bases, J lost 5 bases, and 7 bases stayed unmatched. The CDR3 DNA is TGTGCCAGCAGCCTGATGACAGGGGAAACCGGGGAGCTGTTTTTT. This sequence encodes CASSLMTGETGELFF.

This clonotype was observed at least ten times. The chain has TRBV11-2 and TRBJ2-1; no clear D. Germline assignment: CDR1 SGHAT and CDR2 FQNNGV. Trimming shortened V by 3 bases and J by 4 bases, and 7 bases separated the two germline ends. This CDR3 has 13 amino acids. The CDR3 nucleotides read TGTGCCAGCAGCTTGTACGGTTACAATGAGCAGTTCTTC. It specifies CASSLYGYNEQFF.

This clonotype occurred many times. The rearrangement uses TRBV20-1 and TRBJ2-7, with a possible D match to TRBD2 (5 bases). The CDR3 totals 12 residues. V was clipped by 6 bases and J by 5 bases, with 14 bases between them. CDR1 and CDR2 (germline): DFQATT, SNEGSKA (reference sequence). CDR3 in DNA: TGCAGTGCGCCCCTTACTAGAAACGAGCAGTACTTC. Translated, it gives CSAPLTRNEQYF.

Worth noting for this clonotype: Mismatch with germline at one junction end may stem from a read error. The chain carries TRBV3-1 and TRBJ2-7, with D hard to call. Germline V gene lookup returns CDR1 LGHDT and CDR2 YNNKEL (reference sequence). The CDR3 contains 13 residues. As DNA, the CDR3 is TGTGCCAGCAGCCTGGCAGGTTCCTACGGGCAGTACTTC. Translating it yields CASSLAGSYGQYF.

The J gene is TRBJ1-2, the V gene TRBV5-6; maybe TRBD1 (6 bases). Trimming stripped 4 bases from V and 8 bases from J, with 21 bases between. The germline V gene has CDR1 SGHDT and CDR2 YYEEEE. This CDR3 region has 15 residues. The CDR3 sequence is CASSPDSGVFGGYTF. CDR3 DNA sequence: TGTGCCAGCAGCCCAGACTCAGGGGTATTCGGCGGCTACACCTTC.

This clonotype was found a few times. The chain links TRBV10-3 to TRBJ1-1; D gene unclear. V lost 10 bases, J lost 3 bases, and 9 bases lay in between. Germline V gene data show CDR1 as ENHRY and CDR2 as SYGVKD. The CDR3 extends over 11 amino acids. Here the CDR3 DNA reads TGTGCCACTGGAATGGACACTGAAGCTTTCTTT. Translation: CATGMDTEAFF.

Ten or more counts support this clonotype. The V and J genes are TRBV7-9 and TRBJ2-3; 7 bases map to TRBD2. The length of the CDR3 is 16 residues. Trimming took 5 bases from V and 4 from J; bases not matched to a gene: 12. Germline V lookup: CDR1 SEHNR, CDR2 FQNEAQ (reference sequence). In DNA form, the CDR3 reads TGTGCCAGCAGCGCCATACTAGCGCCTGTGGCAGATACGCAGTATTTT. This sequence encodes CASSAILAPVADTQYF.

This clonotype has more than one count but fewer than ten. The genes are TRBV12-3 or TRBV12-4 and TRBJ2-6; D is ambiguous. Between the trimmed V and J ends, which lost 5 bases and 0 bases, there was a span of 14 bases. The CDR3 runs 17 residues. CDR3 protein: CASSHALGFSGANVLTF. CDR3 in DNA: TGTGCCAGCAGTCACGCCCTGGGGTTCTCTGGGGCCAACGTCCTGACTTTC.